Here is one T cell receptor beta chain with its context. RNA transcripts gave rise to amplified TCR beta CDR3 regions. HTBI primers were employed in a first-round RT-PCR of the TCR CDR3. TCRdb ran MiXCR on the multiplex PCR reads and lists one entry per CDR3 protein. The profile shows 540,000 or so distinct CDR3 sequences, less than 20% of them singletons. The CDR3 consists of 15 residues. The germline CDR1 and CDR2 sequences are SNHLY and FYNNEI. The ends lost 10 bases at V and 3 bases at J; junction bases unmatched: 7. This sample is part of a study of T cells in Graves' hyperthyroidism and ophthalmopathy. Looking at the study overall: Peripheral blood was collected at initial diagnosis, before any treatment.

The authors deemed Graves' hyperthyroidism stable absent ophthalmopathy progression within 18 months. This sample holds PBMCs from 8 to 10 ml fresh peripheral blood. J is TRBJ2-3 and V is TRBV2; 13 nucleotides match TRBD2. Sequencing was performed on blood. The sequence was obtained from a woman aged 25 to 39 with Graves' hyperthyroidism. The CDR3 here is CATGLAGDQTDTQYF. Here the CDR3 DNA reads TGTGCCACAGGACTAGCGGGGGACCAGACAGATACGCAGTATTTT.